These T cell receptor beta chains were read from a single sample in a study of neurological immune-mediated disorders. TCRdb re-derived calls from the 5' RACE reads in MiXCR, one entry per CDR3 protein. The sample has roughly 18,000 distinct CDR3 sequences; around 15% are singletons. Sequenced input: CD4+ T cells from blood. These receptors were collected from a woman aged 60 to 75 with HTLV-1-associated myelopathy (HAM/TSP). The CDR3 runs from the conserved cysteine through the conserved F or W. Each record gives: V gene, J gene, CDR3 length, CDR3 protein.

TRBV5-1	TRBJ2-7	14	CASSPQGGTYEQYF
TRBV3-1	TRBJ2-6	15	CASSHERAGANVLTF
TRBV5-7	TRBJ1-5	19	CASSSTPGQELYSNQPQHF
TRBV27	TRBJ1-5	17	CASSPTHEVPSNQPQHF
TRBV7-4	TRBJ2-7	14	CASSLEATDYEQYF
TRBV7-2	TRBJ1-4	15	CASSLAGSSNEKLFF
TRBV30	TRBJ1-5	16	CAWSVRAGRGNQPQHF
TRBV20-1	TRBJ2-1	11	CSANSYNEQFF
TRBV20-1	TRBJ1-2	11	CSARVLQSYTF
TRBV11-2	TRBJ2-2	18	CASSFETGALANTGELFF
TRBV29-1	TRBJ1-4	11	CSVGGYEKLFF
TRBV5-1	TRBJ2-1	15	CASSLDSGTYNEQFF
TRBV5-1	TRBJ2-1	14	CASSLETGVIGQFF
TRBV20-1	TRBJ2-3	14	CSVTGVTRTDTQYF
TRBV5-6	TRBJ2-7	16	CASSLAGGDSTYEQYF
TRBV15	TRBJ2-5	15	CATSRDSGEQETQYF
TRBV7-9	TRBJ1-1	13	CAIRAQGPTEAFF
TRBV2	TRBJ1-2	16	CASSNPGQGVNYGYTF
TRBV20-1	TRBJ1-1	13	CSARDRGRTEAFF
TRBV5-1	TRBJ2-7	12	CASSDSPYEQYF
TRBV4-3	TRBJ2-1	16	CASSRISAGLYNEQFF
TRBV20-1	TRBJ1-1	15	CSARGTGGKNTEAFF
TRBV6-2/TRBV6-3	TRBJ2-7	14	CASSYSGANYEQYF